The present T cell receptor beta chain was sequenced within a study of cytomegalovirus exposure and HLA in healthy donors. Broader study findings: In a later analysis, an Asian-associated ancestry cluster reportedly showed fewer N-insertions than the roughly 700-donor mean. Certain sequence variants were highly shared and formed a cluster, and this cluster was likely a sequencing artifact. Per published accounts, TCR beta sequences correctly predicted the HLA-A and HLA-B alleles of most subjects.

Note on this clone: Antigen: not known.

Trimming at V came to 5 bases and at J to 5 bases, leaving 11 bases not matched to a gene. The CDR3 sequence is 16 residues long. Germline lookup yields CDR1 MGHRA and CDR2 YSYEKL. All the people who gave samples were healthy bone marrow donors. Primers: 60 Vbeta forward and 13 Jbeta reverse. The method was immunoSEQ multiplex PCR; TCRdb's version includes in-frame clones alone and lacks a portion of them. The repertoire holds about 130,000 clones, with about 76% as singletons. J is TRBJ2-5 and V is TRBV4-1, with TRBD2 matching 10 bases. This TCR was sampled from a man younger than 30 in good health and CMV-seronegative. The sample comprised PBMCs. CDR3 residues: CASSSSLAGAAETQYF. The DNA for the CDR3 is TGCGCCAGCAGCTCCTCGCTAGCGGGGGCCGCGGAGACCCAGTACTTC.